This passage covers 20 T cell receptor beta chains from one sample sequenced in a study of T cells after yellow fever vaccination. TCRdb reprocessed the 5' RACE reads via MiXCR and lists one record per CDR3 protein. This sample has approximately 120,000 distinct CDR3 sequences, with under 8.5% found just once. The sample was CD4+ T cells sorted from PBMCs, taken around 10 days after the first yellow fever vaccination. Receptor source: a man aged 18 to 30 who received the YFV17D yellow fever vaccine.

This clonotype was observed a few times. The CDR3 DNA is TGTGCCAGCAGCCGAGGACAGGGGATCCCTGAAGCTTTCTTT. Its protein is CASSRGQGIPEAFF. This rearrangement joins TRBV4-2 to TRBJ1-1, with 9 positions matching TRBD1. J lost 6 bases, V lost 4 bases, and 6 bases had no gene match. CDR1 is LGHNA and CDR2 is YNFKEQ in the germline V gene. The CDR3 length is 14 residues.

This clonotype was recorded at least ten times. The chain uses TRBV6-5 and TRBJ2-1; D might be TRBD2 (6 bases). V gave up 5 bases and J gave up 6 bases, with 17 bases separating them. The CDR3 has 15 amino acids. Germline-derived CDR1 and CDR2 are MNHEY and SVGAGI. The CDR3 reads CASSPTRERLNEQFF. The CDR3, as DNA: TGTGCCAGCAGTCCCACCCGGGAGAGGCTCAATGAGCAGTTCTTC.

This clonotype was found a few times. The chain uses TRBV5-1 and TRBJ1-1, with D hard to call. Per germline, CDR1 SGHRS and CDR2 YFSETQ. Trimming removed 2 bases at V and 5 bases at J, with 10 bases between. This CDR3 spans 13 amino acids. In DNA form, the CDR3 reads TGCGCCAGCAGCTTATGGTACGATACTGAAGCTTTCTTT. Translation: CASSLWYDTEAFF. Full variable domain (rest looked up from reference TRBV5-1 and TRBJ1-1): KAGVTQTPRYLIKTRGQQVTLSCSPISGHRSVSWYQQTPGQGLQFLFEYFSETQRNKGNFPGRFSGRQFSNSRSEMNVSTLELGDSALYLCASSLWYDTEAFFGQGTRLTVV.

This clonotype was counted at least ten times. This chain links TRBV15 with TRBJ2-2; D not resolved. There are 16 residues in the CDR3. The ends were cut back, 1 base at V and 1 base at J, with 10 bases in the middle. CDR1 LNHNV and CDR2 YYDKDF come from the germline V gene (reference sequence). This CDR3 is CATSRGFTRNTGELFF. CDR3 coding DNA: TGTGCCACCAGCAGAGGGTTCACGAGGAACACCGGGGAGCTGTTTTTT. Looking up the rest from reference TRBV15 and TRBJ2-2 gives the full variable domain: DAMVIQNPRYQVTQFGKPVTLSCSQTLNHNVMYWYQQKSSQAPKLLFHYYDKDFNNEADTPDNFQSRRPNTSFCFLDIRSPGLGDTAMYLCATSRGFTRNTGELFFGEGSRLTVL.

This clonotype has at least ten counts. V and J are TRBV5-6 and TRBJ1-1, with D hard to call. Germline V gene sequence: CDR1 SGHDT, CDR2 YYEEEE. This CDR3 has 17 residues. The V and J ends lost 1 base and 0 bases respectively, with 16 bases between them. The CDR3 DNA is TGTGCCAGCAGCTTGCAGGCCAAAAACTTAATGAACACTGAAGCTTTCTTT. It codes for CASSLQAKNLMNTEAFF.

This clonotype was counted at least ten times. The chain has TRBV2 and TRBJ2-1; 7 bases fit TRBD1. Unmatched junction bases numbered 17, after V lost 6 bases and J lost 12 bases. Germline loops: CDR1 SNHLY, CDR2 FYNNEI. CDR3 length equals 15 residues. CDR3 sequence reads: CASRRTGTVPVGQFF. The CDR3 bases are TGTGCCAGCAGGCGGACCGGGACAGTGCCCGTGGGGCAGTTCTTC.

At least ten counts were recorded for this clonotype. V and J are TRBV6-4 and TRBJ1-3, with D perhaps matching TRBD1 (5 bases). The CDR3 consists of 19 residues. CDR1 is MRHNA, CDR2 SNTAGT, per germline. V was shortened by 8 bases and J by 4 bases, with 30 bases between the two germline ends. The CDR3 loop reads CASPTLAGRCLSSGNTIYF. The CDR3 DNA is TGTGCCAGCCCCACTCTGGCAGGGCGATGTTTGTCATCGGGAAACACCATATATTTT.

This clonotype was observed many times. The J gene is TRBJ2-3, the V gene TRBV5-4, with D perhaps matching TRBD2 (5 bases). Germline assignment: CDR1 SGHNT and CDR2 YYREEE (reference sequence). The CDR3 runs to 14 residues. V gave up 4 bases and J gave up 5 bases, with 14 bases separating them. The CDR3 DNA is TGTGCCAGCAGCGGGGAGTGGGGAAAAGATACGCAGTATTTT. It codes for CASSGEWGKDTQYF.

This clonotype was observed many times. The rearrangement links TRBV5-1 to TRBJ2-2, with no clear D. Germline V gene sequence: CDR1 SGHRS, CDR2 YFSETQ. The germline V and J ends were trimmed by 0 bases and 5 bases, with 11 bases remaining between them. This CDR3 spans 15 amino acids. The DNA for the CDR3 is TGCGCCAGCAGCTTGGGGGTGATTAAAACCGGGGAGCTGTTTTTT. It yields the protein CASSLGVIKTGELFF.

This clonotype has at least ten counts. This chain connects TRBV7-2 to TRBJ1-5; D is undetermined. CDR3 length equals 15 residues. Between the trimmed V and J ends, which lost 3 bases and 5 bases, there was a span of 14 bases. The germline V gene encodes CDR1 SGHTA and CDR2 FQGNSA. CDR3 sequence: CASSLLGRTDQPQHF. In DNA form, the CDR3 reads TGTGCCAGCAGCTTGTTGGGCAGGACCGATCAGCCCCAGCATTTT. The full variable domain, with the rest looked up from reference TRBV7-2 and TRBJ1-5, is GAGVSQSPSNKVTEKGKDVELRCDPISGHTALYWYRQSLGQGLEFLIYFQGNSAPDKSGLPSDRFSAERTGGSVSTLTIQRTQQEDSAVYLCASSLLGRTDQPQHFGDGTRLSIL.

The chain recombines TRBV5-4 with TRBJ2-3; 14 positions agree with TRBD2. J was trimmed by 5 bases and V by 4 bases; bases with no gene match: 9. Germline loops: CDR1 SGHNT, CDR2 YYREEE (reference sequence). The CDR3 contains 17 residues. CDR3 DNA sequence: TGTGCCAGCAGCCTACCGGGACTAGCGGGGGCGGAAGATACGCAGTATTTT. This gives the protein CASSLPGLAGAEDTQYF.

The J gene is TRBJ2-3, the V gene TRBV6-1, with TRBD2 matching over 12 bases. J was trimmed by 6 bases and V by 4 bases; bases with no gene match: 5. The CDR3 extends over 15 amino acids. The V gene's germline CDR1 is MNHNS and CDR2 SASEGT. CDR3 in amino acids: CASSGTSGARDTQYF. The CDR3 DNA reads TGTGCCAGCAGTGGGACTAGCGGGGCGAGGGATACGCAGTATTTT.

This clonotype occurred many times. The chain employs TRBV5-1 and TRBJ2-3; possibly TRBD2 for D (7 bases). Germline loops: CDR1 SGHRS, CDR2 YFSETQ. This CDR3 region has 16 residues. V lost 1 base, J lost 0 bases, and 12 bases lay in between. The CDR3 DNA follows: TGCGCCAGCAGCTTGATGGGGGGGCCAAGCACAGATACGCAGTATTTT. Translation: CASSLMGGPSTDTQYF.

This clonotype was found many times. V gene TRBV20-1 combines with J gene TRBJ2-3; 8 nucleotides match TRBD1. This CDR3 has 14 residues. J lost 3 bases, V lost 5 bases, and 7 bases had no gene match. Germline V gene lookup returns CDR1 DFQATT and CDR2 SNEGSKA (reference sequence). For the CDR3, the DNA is TGCAGTGCTCCGGACAGGGTTTTGACAGATACGCAGTATTTT. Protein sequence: CSAPDRVLTDTQYF.

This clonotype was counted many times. DNA of the CDR3: TGTGCCAGCAGCTTAGGGGCTAGCGGGGAGAACATTCAGTACTTC. It is translated as CASSLGASGENIQYF. This sequence joins TRBV7-8 and TRBJ2-4, with 9 nucleotides matching TRBD2. The V segment lost 1 base and the J segment 7 bases; nucleotides outside the gene matches: 5. The CDR3 runs 15 residues. Germline lookup yields CDR1 SGHVS and CDR2 FQNEAQ.

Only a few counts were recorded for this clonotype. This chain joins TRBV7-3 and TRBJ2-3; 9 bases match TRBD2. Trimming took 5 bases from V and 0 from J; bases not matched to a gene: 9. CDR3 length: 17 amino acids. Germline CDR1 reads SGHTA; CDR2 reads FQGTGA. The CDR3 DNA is TGTGCCAGCAGCGGGCTGGCGGCGGGGGGGAGCACAGATACGCAGTATTTT. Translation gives CASSGLAAGGSTDTQYF.

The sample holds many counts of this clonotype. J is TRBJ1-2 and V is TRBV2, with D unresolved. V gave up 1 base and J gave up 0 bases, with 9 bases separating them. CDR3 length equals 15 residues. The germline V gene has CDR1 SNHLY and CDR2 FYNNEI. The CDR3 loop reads CASSEGPRPNYGYTF. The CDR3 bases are TGTGCCAGCAGTGAAGGGCCAAGACCTAACTATGGCTACACCTTC. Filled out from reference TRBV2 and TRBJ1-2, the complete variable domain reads EPEVTQTPSHQVTQMGQEVILRCVPISNHLYFYWYRQILGQKVEFLVSFYNNEISEKSEIFDDQFSVERPDGSNFTLKIRSTKLEDSAMYFCASSEGPRPNYGYTFGSGTRLTVV.

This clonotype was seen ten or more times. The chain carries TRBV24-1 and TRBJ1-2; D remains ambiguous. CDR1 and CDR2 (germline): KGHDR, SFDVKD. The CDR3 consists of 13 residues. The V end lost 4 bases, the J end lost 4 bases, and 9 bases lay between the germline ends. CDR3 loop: CATSEGDIYGYTF. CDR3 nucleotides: TGTGCCACCAGTGAAGGAGACATCTATGGCTACACCTTC.

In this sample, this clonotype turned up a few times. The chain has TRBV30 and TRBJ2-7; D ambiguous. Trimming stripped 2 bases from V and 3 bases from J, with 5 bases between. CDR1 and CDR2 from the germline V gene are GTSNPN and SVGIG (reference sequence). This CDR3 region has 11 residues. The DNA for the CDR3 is TGTGCCTGGAGTCGCAGCTACGAGCAGTACTTC. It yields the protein CAWSRSYEQYF. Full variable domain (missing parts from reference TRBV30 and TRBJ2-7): SQTIHQWPATLVQPVGSPLSLECTVEGTSNPNLYWYRQAAGRGLQLLFYSVGIGQISSEVPQNLSASRPQDRQFILSSKKLLLSDSGFYLCAWSRSYEQYFGPGTRLTVT.

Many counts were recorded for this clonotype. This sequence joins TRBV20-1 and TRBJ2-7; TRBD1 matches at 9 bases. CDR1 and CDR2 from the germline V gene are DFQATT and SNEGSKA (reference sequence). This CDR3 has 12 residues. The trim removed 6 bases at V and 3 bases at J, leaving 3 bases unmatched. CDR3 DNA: TGCAGTGCGCCGGGACAGGGCTACGAGCAGTACTTC. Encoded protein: CSAPGQGYEQYF.